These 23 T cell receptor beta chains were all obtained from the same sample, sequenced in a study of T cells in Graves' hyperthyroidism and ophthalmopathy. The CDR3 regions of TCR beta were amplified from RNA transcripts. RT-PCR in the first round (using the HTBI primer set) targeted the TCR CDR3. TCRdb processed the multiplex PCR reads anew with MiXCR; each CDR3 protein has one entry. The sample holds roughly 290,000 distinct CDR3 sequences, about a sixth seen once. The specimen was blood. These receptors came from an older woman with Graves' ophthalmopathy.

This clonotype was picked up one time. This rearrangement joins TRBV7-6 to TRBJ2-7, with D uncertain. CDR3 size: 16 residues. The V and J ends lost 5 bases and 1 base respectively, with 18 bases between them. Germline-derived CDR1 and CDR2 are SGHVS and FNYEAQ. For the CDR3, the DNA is TGTGCCAGCAGCCCTATTTTGCCTACCGCTTCCTACGAGCAGTACTTC. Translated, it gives CASSPILPTASYEQYF.

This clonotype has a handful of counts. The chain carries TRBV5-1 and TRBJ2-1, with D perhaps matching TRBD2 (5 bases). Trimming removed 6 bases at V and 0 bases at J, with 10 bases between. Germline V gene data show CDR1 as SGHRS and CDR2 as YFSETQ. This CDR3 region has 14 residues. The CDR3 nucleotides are TGCGCCAGCATGGCGGGCCCCTCCTACAATGAGCAGTTCTTC. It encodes CASMAGPSYNEQFF.

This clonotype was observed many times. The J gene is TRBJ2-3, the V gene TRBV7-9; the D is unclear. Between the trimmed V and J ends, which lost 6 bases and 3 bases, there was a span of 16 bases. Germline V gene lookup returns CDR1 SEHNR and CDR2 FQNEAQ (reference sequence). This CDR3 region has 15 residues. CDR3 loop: CASRPQEQWTDTQYF. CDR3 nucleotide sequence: TGTGCCAGCAGGCCACAAGAACAATGGACAGATACGCAGTATTTT.

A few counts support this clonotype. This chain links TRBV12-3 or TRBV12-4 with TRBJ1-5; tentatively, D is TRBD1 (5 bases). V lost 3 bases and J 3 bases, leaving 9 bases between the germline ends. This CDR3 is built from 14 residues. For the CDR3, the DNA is TGTGCCAGCAGTTTTGAGGGGTACAATCAGCCCCAGCATTTT. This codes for CASSFEGYNQPQHF.

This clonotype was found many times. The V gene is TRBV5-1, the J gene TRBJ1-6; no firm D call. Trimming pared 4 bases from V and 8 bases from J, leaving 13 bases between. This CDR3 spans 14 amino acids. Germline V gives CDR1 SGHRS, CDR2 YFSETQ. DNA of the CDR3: TGCGCCAGCAGCCCACCCAGGCAGGATTCACCCCTCCACTTT. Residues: CASSPPRQDSPLHF.

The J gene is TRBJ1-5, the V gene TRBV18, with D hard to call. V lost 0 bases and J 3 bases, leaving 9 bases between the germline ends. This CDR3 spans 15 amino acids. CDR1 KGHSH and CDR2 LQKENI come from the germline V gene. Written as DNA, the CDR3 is TGTGCCAGCTCACCACCGGGTCCGACCAATCAGCCCCAGCATTTT. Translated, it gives CASSPPGPTNQPQHF.

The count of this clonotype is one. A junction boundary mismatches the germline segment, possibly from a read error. The DNA for the CDR3 is TGCAGTGCTAGGTCTCAGGGTTCTGGGGCCAACGTCCCGACTTTC. This sequence encodes CSARSQGSGANVPTF. V usage is TRBV20-1 and J usage is TRBJ2-6; tentative D call: TRBD1 (5 bases). The CDR3 is 15 residues long. Germline CDR1 and CDR2: DFQATT and SNEGSKA (reference sequence).

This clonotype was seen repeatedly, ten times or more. The CDR3 nucleotides read TGCGCCAGCAGCGCTAGCCGAGCGGCCAACGTCCTGACTTTC. It codes for CASSASRAANVLTF. The chain joins TRBV4-3 to TRBJ2-6; maybe TRBD2 (5 bases). Germline V gene sequence: CDR1 LGHNA, CDR2 YSLEER. V dropped 5 bases and J dropped 6 bases, with 11 bases sitting between them. The CDR3 covers 14 residues.

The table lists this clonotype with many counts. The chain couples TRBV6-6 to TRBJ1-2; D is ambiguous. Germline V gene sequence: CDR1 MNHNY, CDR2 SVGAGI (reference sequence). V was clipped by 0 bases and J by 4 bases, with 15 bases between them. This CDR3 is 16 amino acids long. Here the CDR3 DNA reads TGTGCCAGCAGTTACTCGCCACAGCGATGGAGCTATGGCTACACCTTC. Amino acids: CASSYSPQRWSYGYTF.

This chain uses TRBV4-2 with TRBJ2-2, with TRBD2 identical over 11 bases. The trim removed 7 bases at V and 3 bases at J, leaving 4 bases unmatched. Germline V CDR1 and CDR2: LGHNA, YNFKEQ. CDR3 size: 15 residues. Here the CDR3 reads CASTGTSGYTGELFF. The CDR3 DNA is TGTGCCAGCACGGGGACTAGCGGTTACACCGGGGAGCTGTTTTTT.

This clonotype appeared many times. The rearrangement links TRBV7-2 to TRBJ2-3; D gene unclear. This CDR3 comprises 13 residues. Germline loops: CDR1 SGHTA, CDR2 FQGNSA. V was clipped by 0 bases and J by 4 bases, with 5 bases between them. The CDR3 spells CASSLAPPDTQYF. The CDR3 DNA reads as TGTGCCAGCAGCTTAGCCCCCCCAGATACGCAGTATTTT.

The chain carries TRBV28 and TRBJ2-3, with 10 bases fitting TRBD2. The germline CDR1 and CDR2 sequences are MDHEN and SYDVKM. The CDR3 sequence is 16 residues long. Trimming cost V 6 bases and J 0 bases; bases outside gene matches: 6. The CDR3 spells CASSLGLADSTDTQYF. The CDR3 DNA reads TGTGCCAGCAGCTTAGGACTAGCGGACAGCACAGATACGCAGTATTTT.

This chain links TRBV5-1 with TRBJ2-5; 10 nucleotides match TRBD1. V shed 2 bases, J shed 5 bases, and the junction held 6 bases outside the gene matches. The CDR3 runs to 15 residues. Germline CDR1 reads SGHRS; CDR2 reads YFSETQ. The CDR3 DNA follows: TGCGCCAGCAGCTTCGGGGGGACAGGGGCGGAGACCCAGTACTTC. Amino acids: CASSFGGTGAETQYF.

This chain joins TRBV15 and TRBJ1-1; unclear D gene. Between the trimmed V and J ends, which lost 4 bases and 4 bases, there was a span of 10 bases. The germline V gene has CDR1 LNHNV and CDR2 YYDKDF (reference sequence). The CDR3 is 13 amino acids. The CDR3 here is CATSKGGPTEAFF. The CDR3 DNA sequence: TGTGCCACCAGCAAGGGAGGGCCCACTGAAGCTTTCTTT.

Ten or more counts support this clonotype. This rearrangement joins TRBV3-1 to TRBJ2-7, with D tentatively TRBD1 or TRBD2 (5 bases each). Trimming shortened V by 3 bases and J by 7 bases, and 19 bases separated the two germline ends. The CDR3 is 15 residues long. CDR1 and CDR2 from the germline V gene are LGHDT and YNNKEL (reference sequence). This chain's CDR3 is CASSQGWDAQGEQYF. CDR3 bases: TGTGCCAGCAGCCAGGGTTGGGACGCGCAAGGGGAGCAGTACTTC.

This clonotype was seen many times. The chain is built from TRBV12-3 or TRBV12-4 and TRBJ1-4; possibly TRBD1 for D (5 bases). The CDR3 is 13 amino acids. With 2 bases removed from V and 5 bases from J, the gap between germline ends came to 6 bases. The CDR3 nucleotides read TGTGCCAGCAGTTTATCAGGGAATGAAAAACTGTTTTTT. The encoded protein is CASSLSGNEKLFF.

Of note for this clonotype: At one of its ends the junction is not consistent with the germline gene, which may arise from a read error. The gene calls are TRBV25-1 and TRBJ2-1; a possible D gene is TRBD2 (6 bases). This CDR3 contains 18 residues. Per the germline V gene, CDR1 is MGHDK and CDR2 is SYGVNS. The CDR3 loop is CASSPPGPAGLFYNERFF. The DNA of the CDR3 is TGTGCCAGCAGTCCCCCGGGACCAGCGGGCCTGTTTTACAATGAGCGGTTCTTC. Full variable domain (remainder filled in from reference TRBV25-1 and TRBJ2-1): EADIYQTPRYLVIGTGKKITLECSQTMGHDKMYWYQQDPGMELHLIHYSYGVNSTEKGDLSSESTVSRIRTEHFPLTLESARPSHTSQYLCASSPPGPAGLFYNERFFGPGTRLTVL.

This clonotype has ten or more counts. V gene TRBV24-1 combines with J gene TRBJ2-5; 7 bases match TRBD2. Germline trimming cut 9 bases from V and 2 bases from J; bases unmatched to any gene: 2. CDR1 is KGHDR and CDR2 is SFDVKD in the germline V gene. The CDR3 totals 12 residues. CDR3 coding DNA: TGTGCCACCCGGGGGGATCAAGAGACCCAGTACTTC. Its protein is CATRGDQETQYF.

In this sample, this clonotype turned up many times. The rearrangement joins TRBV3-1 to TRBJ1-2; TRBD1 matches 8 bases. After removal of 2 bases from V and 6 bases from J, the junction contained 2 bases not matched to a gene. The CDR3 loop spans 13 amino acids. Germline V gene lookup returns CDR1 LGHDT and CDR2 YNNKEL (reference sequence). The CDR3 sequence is CASSQQQGDGYTF. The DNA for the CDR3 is TGTGCCAGCAGCCAACAACAGGGGGATGGCTACACCTTC.

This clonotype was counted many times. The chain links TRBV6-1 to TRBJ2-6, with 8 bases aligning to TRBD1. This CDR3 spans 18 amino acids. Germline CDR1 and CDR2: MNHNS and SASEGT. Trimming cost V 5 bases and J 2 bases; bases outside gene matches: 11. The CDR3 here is CASSIRPVQGAGANVLTF. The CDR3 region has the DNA TGTGCCAGCAGTATTCGGCCTGTACAGGGGGCTGGGGCCAACGTCCTGACTTTC.

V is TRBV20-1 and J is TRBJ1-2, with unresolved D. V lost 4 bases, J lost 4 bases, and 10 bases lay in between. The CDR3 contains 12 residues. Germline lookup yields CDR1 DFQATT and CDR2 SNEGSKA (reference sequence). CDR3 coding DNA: TGCAGTGCTATCCCGGACCCCTATGGCTACACCTTC. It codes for CSAIPDPYGYTF.

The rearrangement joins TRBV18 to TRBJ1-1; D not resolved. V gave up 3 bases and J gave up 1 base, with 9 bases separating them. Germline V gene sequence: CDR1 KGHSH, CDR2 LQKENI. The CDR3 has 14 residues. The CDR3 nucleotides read TGTGCCAGCTCACCCTACGACAAGAACACTGAAGCTTTCTTT. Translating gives CASSPYDKNTEAFF.

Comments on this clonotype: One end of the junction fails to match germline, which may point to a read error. The CDR3 DNA reads TGTGCCAGTAGTAAGGGCAGGGATGGCAATCAGTCCCAGCATTTT. It codes for CASSKGRDGNQSQHF. The chain employs TRBV19 and TRBJ1-5, with a possible D match to TRBD1 (5 bases). Per germline, CDR1 LNHDA and CDR2 SQIVND (reference sequence). This CDR3 comprises 15 residues. Full variable domain (rest looked up from reference TRBV19 and TRBJ1-5): DGGITQSPKYLFRKEGQNVTLSCEQNLNHDAMYWYRQDPGQGLRLIYYSQIVNDFQKGDIAEGYSVSREKKESFPLTVTSAQKNPTAFYLCASSKGRDGNQSQHFGDGTRLSIL.